The 9 T cell receptor beta chains given below trace back to one sample, sequenced in a study of cytomegalovirus exposure and HLA in healthy donors. Repertoires were generated with immunoSEQ multiplex PCR, while TCRdb's copy carries only in-frame clones and drops some. The sample comprises about 360,000 clones, 70% to 90% of which are singletons, and 0.83% rests with the top ten. Sequenced material: PBMCs. The receptors were sampled from a woman under 30 in good health and CMV-seronegative.

This chain links TRBV28 with TRBJ1-2; no reliable D call. This CDR3 is built from 12 residues. Trimming took off 2 bases at V and 12 bases at J, with 13 bases between the two ends. Per the germline V gene, CDR1 is MDHEN and CDR2 is SYDVKM. CDR3 amino acids: CASSLMEGKNTF. DNA of the CDR3: TGTGCCAGCAGTTTAATGGAGGGAAAGAACACCTTC.

The chain recombines TRBV27 with TRBJ2-3, with TRBD2 identical over 14 bases. Per germline, CDR1 MNHEY and CDR2 SMNVEV (reference sequence). V lost 5 bases and J lost 0; bases outside the gene matches: 7. The CDR3 is 18 amino acids. In nucleotides, the CDR3 is TGTGCCAGCAGTCCCGGACTAGCGGGGGGTCCTAGCACAGATACGCAGTATTTT. Protein: CASSPGLAGGPSTDTQYF.

The chain has TRBV29-1 and TRBJ2-3; TRBD2 agrees at 7 bases. CDR1 SQVTM and CDR2 ANQGSEA come from the germline V gene. V was pared by 7 bases and J by 8 bases, with 21 bases of the junction left unmatched. The CDR3 loop spans 16 amino acids. The CDR3 protein is CSARGESGLISGTQYF. For the CDR3, the DNA is TGCAGCGCCCGGGGGGAGTCGGGACTAATCTCGGGTACGCAGTATTTT.

The chain recombines TRBV11-2 with TRBJ2-7; 12 positions agree with TRBD2. Germline V CDR1 and CDR2: SGHAT, FQNNGV. The CDR3 runs to 18 residues. Trimming cost V 4 bases and J 4 bases; bases outside gene matches: 14. The CDR3 spells CASSSTLGLAGKPYEQYF. CDR3 bases: TGTGCCAGCAGCTCTACTCTCGGACTAGCGGGGAAGCCGTACGAGCAGTACTTC.

This clone was observed a single time. The V call is TRBV5-1, the J call TRBJ2-7; 10 nucleotides agree with TRBD2. V gave up 7 bases and J gave up 1 base; unmatched junction bases: 5. The germline V gene encodes CDR1 SGHRS and CDR2 YFSETQ. The CDR3 loop spans 14 amino acids. The CDR3 DNA follows: TGCGCCAGCGGTCCAGCGGGGGGGTCCTACGAGCAGTACTTC. Encoded protein: CASGPAGGSYEQYF.

The V gene is TRBV6-1, the J gene TRBJ2-7; 9 bases map to TRBD1. The CDR3 length is 14 residues. Germline V gene lookup returns CDR1 MNHNS and CDR2 SASEGT. The V gene end was trimmed by 4 bases and the J gene end by 7 bases; junction bases not matched to a gene: 8. CDR3 bases: TGTGCCAGCAGTGCGGGACAGGGAGTGGGTGAGCAGTACTTC. Protein: CASSAGQGVGEQYF.

This CDR3 is CASSLIAGGRKYF. The CDR3 nucleotides read TGTGCCAGCAGTCTCATAGCGGGAGGGCGAAAATACTTC. The chain links TRBV6-5 to TRBJ2-7; 11 bases agree with TRBD2. V was clipped by 5 bases and J by 13 bases; unmatched bases: 10. This CDR3 is 13 amino acids long. Germline CDR1 MNHEY, CDR2 SVGAGI.

V usage is TRBV27 and J usage is TRBJ2-3; unclear D gene. CDR1 is MNHEY, CDR2 SMNVEV, per germline (reference sequence). V was cut by 2 bases and J by 0 bases, with 6 bases left in between. The CDR3 covers 14 residues. For the CDR3, the DNA is TGTGCCAGCAGTTTAGCGTCTAGCACAGATACGCAGTATTTT. This sequence encodes CASSLASSTDTQYF.

The V and J genes are TRBV5-4 and TRBJ1-4; 9 bases line up with TRBD1. The trim removed 6 bases at V and 6 bases at J, leaving 9 bases unmatched. The germline V gene has CDR1 SGHNT and CDR2 YYREEE (reference sequence). The CDR3 consists of 15 residues. The CDR3 loop reads CASTISGTGYEKLFF. CDR3 DNA: TGTGCCAGCACCATCTCGGGGACAGGGTATGAAAAACTGTTTTTT.